Shown below are 30 T cell receptor beta chains from a single sample sequenced in a study of blood T cell repertoires in COVID-19. This table comes from immunoSEQ multiplex PCR, and its TCRdb copy is limited to in-frame clones, with some not included. The data show around 260,000 clones, roughly 92% seen once. The specimen was peripheral blood. The receptors shown here come from a woman aged 25 to 39 with COVID-19, enrolled during active disease.

This chain joins TRBV5-1 and TRBJ1-3; the D gene is possibly TRBD1 (5 bases). V was shortened by 9 bases and J by 3 bases, with 13 bases between the two germline ends. Germline V gene sequence: CDR1 SGHRS, CDR2 YFSETQ. The length of the CDR3 is 13 residues. CDR3 amino acids: CATTSGDGNTIYF. CDR3 nucleotide sequence: TGCGCCACTACATCGGGGGATGGAAACACCATATATTTT.

The chain is built from TRBV15 and TRBJ1-3; D not resolved. Trimming took off 1 base at V and 1 base at J, with 11 bases between the two ends. Per germline, CDR1 LNHNV and CDR2 YYDKDF (reference sequence). The CDR3 totals 16 residues. DNA for the CDR3: TGTGCCACCAGCAGAGGCAGTACGTATTCTGGAAACACCATATATTTT. Translating gives CATSRGSTYSGNTIYF. The full variable domain, its missing parts supplied by reference TRBV15 and TRBJ1-3, is DAMVIQNPRYQVTQFGKPVTLSCSQTLNHNVMYWYQQKSSQAPKLLFHYYDKDFNNEADTPDNFQSRRPNTSFCFLDIRSPGLGDTAMYLCATSRGSTYSGNTIYFGEGSWLTVV.

The chain employs TRBV30 and TRBJ1-1; 7 nucleotides match TRBD1. Germline assignment: CDR1 GTSNPN and CDR2 SVGIG (reference sequence). CDR3 length: 13 amino acids. V was clipped by 5 bases and J by 4 bases; unmatched bases: 7. The CDR3 region is CAWGLRGSTEAFF. The CDR3 DNA follows: TGTGCCTGGGGGCTCAGGGGGAGCACTGAAGCTTTCTTT.

This clone has a handful of counts. This chain joins TRBV11-3 and TRBJ2-1, with TRBD2 matching 10 bases. This CDR3 is 15 amino acids long. Unmatched junction bases numbered 3, after V lost 3 bases and J lost 4 bases. Germline V gene lookup returns CDR1 SGHNT and CDR2 YENEEA. CDR3 protein: CASSFGLAAYNEQFF. For the CDR3, the DNA is TGTGCCAGCAGCTTTGGACTAGCGGCGTACAATGAGCAGTTCTTC.

Only a few counts were recorded for this clone. The gene calls are TRBV6-5 and TRBJ1-4, with 7 bases that match TRBD1. This CDR3 contains 15 residues. Germline-derived CDR1 and CDR2 are MNHEY and SVGAGI. V was pared by 6 bases and J by 0 bases, with 4 bases of the junction left unmatched. For the CDR3, the DNA is TGTGCCAGCAGCCCCGGACAGGCAACTAATGAAAAACTGTTTTTT. Translating gives CASSPGQATNEKLFF.

The V and J genes are TRBV5-4 and TRBJ2-5; tentatively, D is TRBD1 (5 bases). Germline loops: CDR1 SGHNT, CDR2 YYREEE (reference sequence). The ends were cut back, 3 bases at V and 5 bases at J, with 11 bases in the middle. The CDR3 contains 13 residues. The CDR3 DNA reads as TGTGCCAGCAGCTACCAGGGTAGCGAGACCCAGTACTTC. Its translation: CASSYQGSETQYF.

The V gene is TRBV10-3, the J gene TRBJ1-3; TRBD1 aligns across 7 bases. The germline gives CDR1 ENHRY, CDR2 SYGVKD. Trimming took 2 bases from V and 2 from J; bases not matched to a gene: 12. The CDR3 runs 18 residues. The CDR3 DNA reads TGTGCCATCAGTGAGAATACGTTGGTACAGGGGACTGGAAACACCATATATTTT. Its translation: CAISENTLVQGTGNTIYF.

This clone was picked up a small number of times. The V and J genes are TRBV5-1 and TRBJ2-7; 9 bases line up with TRBD2. The CDR3 runs 14 residues. Trimming took 3 bases from V and 0 from J; bases not matched to a gene: 1. Germline V CDR1 and CDR2: SGHRS, YFSETQ. The DNA of the CDR3 is TGCGCCAGCAGCTATAGCGGGAGCTCCTACGAGCAGTACTTC. Amino acid sequence: CASSYSGSSYEQYF.

The V gene is TRBV10-3, the J gene TRBJ1-2, with 8 bases matching TRBD1. Unmatched junction bases numbered 5, after V lost 3 bases and J lost 5 bases. Per germline, CDR1 ENHRY and CDR2 SYGVKD. This CDR3 has 14 residues. The CDR3 loop is CAISDSDRVYGYTF. The CDR3 DNA sequence: TGTGCCATCAGTGATTCGGACAGGGTGTATGGCTACACCTTC.

This clone was seen only once. The chain is built from TRBV19 and TRBJ1-5; no clear D. CDR1 is LNHDA and CDR2 is SQIVND in the germline V gene (reference sequence). There are 16 residues in the CDR3. V was trimmed by 6 bases and J by 0 bases, leaving 15 bases between them. CDR3 loop: CASSPLAGRSNQPQHF. CDR3 nucleotide sequence: TGTGCCAGTAGCCCGTTGGCGGGCCGTAGCAATCAGCCCCAGCATTTT.

V is TRBV2 and J is TRBJ1-1; D is possibly TRBD1 (5 bases). Germline CDR1 reads SNHLY; CDR2 reads FYNNEI. Trimming left V 5 bases short and J 5 bases short, with 12 bases between. This CDR3 spans 13 amino acids. The CDR3 loop is CASSTDGGTEAFF. The DNA of the CDR3 is TGTGCCAGCAGTACCGATGGGGGGACTGAAGCTTTCTTT. The complete variable domain, with remaining parts taken from reference TRBV2 and TRBJ1-1, reads EPEVTQTPSHQVTQMGQEVILRCVPISNHLYFYWYRQILGQKVEFLVSFYNNEISEKSEIFDDQFSVERPDGSNFTLKIRSTKLEDSAMYFCASSTDGGTEAFFGQGTRLTVV.

This chain uses TRBV9 with TRBJ1-3; the match to TRBD1 covers 7 bases. The trim removed 3 bases at V and 0 bases at J, leaving 3 bases unmatched. The germline V gene has CDR1 SGDLS and CDR2 YYNGEE. The CDR3 spans 15 residues. The CDR3 spells CASSGTGPSGNTIYF. The CDR3 DNA sequence: TGTGCCAGCAGCGGGACAGGACCCTCTGGAAACACCATATATTTT.

A few counts support this clone. V usage is TRBV30 and J usage is TRBJ1-4; no reliable D call. V was pared by 0 bases and J by 8 bases, with 4 bases between. Germline CDR1 GTSNPN, CDR2 SVGIG (reference sequence). The CDR3 length is 11 residues. The CDR3 here is CAWSVREKLFF. The CDR3 region has the DNA TGTGCCTGGAGTGTACGGGAAAAACTGTTTTTT.

The rearrangement links TRBV6-5 to TRBJ2-7; 7 bases agree with TRBD1. The germline V gene encodes CDR1 MNHEY and CDR2 SVGAGI. The CDR3 is 12 residues long. The J segment lost 9 bases and the V segment lost 5 bases, leaving 7 bases of the junction unmatched. The CDR3 sequence is CASSRTGVRQYF. The CDR3 bases are TGTGCCAGCAGTCGTACAGGGGTCCGGCAGTACTTC.

The chain has TRBV9 and TRBJ1-3; no clear D gene. Germline V lookup: CDR1 SGDLS, CDR2 YYNGEE. The CDR3 is made up of 15 amino acids. Trimming left V 0 bases short and J 0 bases short, with 7 bases between. The CDR3 spells CASSVVGSSGNTIYF. CDR3 coding DNA: TGTGCCAGCAGCGTAGTAGGGAGCTCTGGAAACACCATATATTTT.

This clone occurred a few times. The chain carries TRBV5-1 and TRBJ1-1; D gene ambiguous. The V gene lost 0 bases and the J gene lost 1 base, with 10 bases spanning the gap. The CDR3 length is 15 residues. The germline V gene encodes CDR1 SGHRS and CDR2 YFSETQ. The CDR3 loop reads CASSLGAVGNTEAFF. In DNA form, the CDR3 reads TGCGCCAGCAGCTTGGGGGCAGTCGGGAACACTGAAGCTTTCTTT.

This clone appeared once. V usage is TRBV5-1 and J usage is TRBJ2-1, with TRBD2 as a possible D gene (6 bases). Trimming removed 4 bases from V and 2 bases from J, with 13 bases in between. There are 15 residues in the CDR3. Germline loops: CDR1 SGHRS, CDR2 YFSETQ. The CDR3 DNA reads as TGCGCCAGCAGCGAGACGGGAGTCACCTACAATGAGCAGTTCTTC. Translated: CASSETGVTYNEQFF.

The V and J genes are TRBV7-9 and TRBJ1-2; 10 bases match TRBD1. Trimming cost V 5 bases and J 4 bases; bases outside gene matches: 7. The CDR3 has 15 residues. Germline V gene data show CDR1 as SEHNR and CDR2 as FQNEAQ (reference sequence). The CDR3 nucleotides are TGTGCCAGCAGCACCGGGACAGGGGAGGTCTATGGCTACACCTTC. It is translated as CASSTGTGEVYGYTF.

This clone has at least ten counts. The gene calls are TRBV10-2 and TRBJ2-3, with 11 bases that match TRBD2. There are 15 residues in the CDR3. CDR1 and CDR2 (germline): WSHSY, SAAADI. The V gene end was trimmed by 6 bases and the J gene end by 2 bases; junction bases not matched to a gene: 4. CDR3 sequence (DNA): TGCGCCAGCAGGAGGACTAGCGGGTCCACAGATACGCAGTATTTT. It translates to CASRRTSGSTDTQYF.

The chain has TRBV7-9 and TRBJ1-1, with D possibly being TRBD1 (5 bases). This CDR3 comprises 12 residues. Trimming left V 4 bases short and J 4 bases short, with 7 bases between. CDR1 and CDR2 from the germline V gene are SEHNR and FQNEAQ (reference sequence). The CDR3 nucleotides read TGTGCCAGCAGCTGGGGGGGCACTGAAGCTTTCTTT. Protein sequence: CASSWGGTEAFF.

V usage is TRBV12-5 and J usage is TRBJ2-7; the D gene is possibly TRBD2 (6 bases). The CDR3 runs 15 residues. V shed 6 bases and J shed 4 bases, with 19 bases lying between them. CDR1 and CDR2 (germline): LGHNT, FRNRAP. CDR3 DNA sequence: TGTGCTAGTGGCCCCGGGCCGGGGGACCAATACGAGCAGTACTTC. Translating gives CASGPGPGDQYEQYF.

V usage is TRBV9 and J usage is TRBJ1-5; 7 bases map to TRBD1. The CDR3 is 12 residues long. After removal of 8 bases from V and 6 bases from J, the junction contained 5 bases not matched to a gene. Germline V lookup: CDR1 SGDLS, CDR2 YYNGEE. CDR3: CARQGWCQPQHF. The DNA of the CDR3 is TGTGCCAGACAGGGGTGGTGTCAGCCCCAGCATTTT.

This clone occurred once. This sequence joins TRBV30 and TRBJ2-7; 14 nucleotides agree with TRBD2. This CDR3 is 15 amino acids long. The ends lost 3 bases at V and 4 bases at J; junction bases unmatched: 5. Germline V gives CDR1 GTSNPN, CDR2 SVGIG (reference sequence). The CDR3 DNA reads as TGTGCCTGGAGGAGACTAGCGGGAGGGAGGTACGAGCAGTACTTC. Its protein is CAWRRLAGGRYEQYF. Combining the CDR3 with reference TRBV30 and TRBJ2-7 gives the whole variable domain SQTIHQWPATLVQPVGSPLSLECTVEGTSNPNLYWYRQAAGRGLQLLFYSVGIGQISSEVPQNLSASRPQDRQFILSSKKLLLSDSGFYLCAWRRLAGGRYEQYFGPGTRLTVT.

The CDR3 loop reads CATRAGDRGGMTEAFF. The CDR3 DNA reads TGTGCCACTCGTGCCGGGGACAGGGGAGGGATGACTGAAGCTTTCTTT. This chain connects TRBV19 to TRBJ1-1; 10 bases are shared with TRBD1. Germline assignment: CDR1 LNHDA and CDR2 SQIVND (reference sequence). There are 16 residues in the CDR3. The V and J ends lost 10 bases and 5 bases, in that order; junction bases with no gene match: 16.

The CDR3 loop is CASSYSRVDTYEQYF. DNA for the CDR3: TGTGCCAGCAGTTACAGCAGGGTAGATACCTACGAGCAGTACTTC. This sequence joins TRBV6-6 and TRBJ2-7; possibly TRBD1 for D (5 bases). This CDR3 has 15 amino acids. The V gene's germline CDR1 is MNHNY and CDR2 SVGAGI (reference sequence). V dropped 2 bases and J dropped 2 bases, with 13 bases sitting between them.

The chain has TRBV19 and TRBJ1-5, with TRBD1 matching 12 bases. The length of the CDR3 is 14 residues. Germline V gene data show CDR1 as LNHDA and CDR2 as SQIVND (reference sequence). J lost 7 bases, V lost 5 bases, and 3 bases had no gene match. The CDR3 here is CASSPGTGGQPQHF. The CDR3, as DNA: TGTGCCAGTAGTCCGGGGACAGGGGGCCAGCCCCAGCATTTT.

J is TRBJ2-1 and V is TRBV6-5; 7 nucleotides line up with TRBD2. The trim removed 6 bases at V and 9 bases at J, leaving 11 bases unmatched. Germline V CDR1 and CDR2: MNHEY, SVGAGI. CDR3 length: 14 amino acids. The CDR3 nucleotides are TGTGCCAGCAGAGGGGAACTAGCGTTAAGTGAGCAGTTCTTC. It is translated as CASRGELALSEQFF.

CDR3 DNA sequence: TGTGCCAGCAGCTCCGTCTTAGGGACAGATAACACAGATACGCAGTATTTT. Amino acids: CASSSVLGTDNTDTQYF. The genes are TRBV7-8 and TRBJ2-3; 7 positions match TRBD1. Germline V gene sequence: CDR1 SGHVS, CDR2 FQNEAQ. V was clipped by 4 bases and J by 2 bases; unmatched bases: 12. CDR3 length: 17 amino acids.

The chain is built from TRBV6-6 and TRBJ2-5, with 11 bases fitting TRBD2. Germline lookup yields CDR1 MNHNY and CDR2 SVGAGI (reference sequence). The CDR3 runs 16 residues. Trimming took 0 bases from V and 3 from J; bases not matched to a gene: 3. Here the CDR3 DNA reads TGTGCCAGCAGTTACTCTAGCGGGAGGGGAAAAGAGACCCAGTACTTC. Translation: CASSYSSGRGKETQYF.

There are a few counts of this clone. The V gene is TRBV28, the J gene TRBJ1-1; the D is unclear. Looked up from germline, CDR1 is MDHEN and CDR2 is SYDVKM. V shed 3 bases and J shed 5 bases, with 13 bases lying between them. CDR3 size: 14 residues. CDR3 sequence: CASSLIGVGTEAFF. DNA of the CDR3: TGTGCCAGCAGTTTGATCGGGGTTGGGACTGAAGCTTTCTTT.